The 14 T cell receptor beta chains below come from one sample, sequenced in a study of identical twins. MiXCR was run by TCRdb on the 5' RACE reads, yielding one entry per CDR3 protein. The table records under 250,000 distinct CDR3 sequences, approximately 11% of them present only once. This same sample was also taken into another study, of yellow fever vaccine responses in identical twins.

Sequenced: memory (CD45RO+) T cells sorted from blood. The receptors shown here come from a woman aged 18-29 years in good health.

CDR3 nucleotide sequence: TGTGCCAGCAGCTTAACCAGGGGACCTTACGAGCAGTACTTC. As protein: CASSLTRGPYEQYF. The chain links TRBV7-9 to TRBJ2-7; perhaps TRBD1 as D (6 bases). This CDR3 has 14 amino acids. Germline assignment: CDR1 SEHNR and CDR2 FQNEAQ (reference sequence). Trimming removed 2 bases from V and 4 bases from J, with 12 bases in between.

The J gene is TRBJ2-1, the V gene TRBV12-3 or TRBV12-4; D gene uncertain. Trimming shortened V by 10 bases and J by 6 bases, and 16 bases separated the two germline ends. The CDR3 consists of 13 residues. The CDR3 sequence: CATRSTFGNEQFF. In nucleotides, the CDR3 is TGTGCCACCCGGAGTACCTTCGGCAATGAGCAGTTCTTC.

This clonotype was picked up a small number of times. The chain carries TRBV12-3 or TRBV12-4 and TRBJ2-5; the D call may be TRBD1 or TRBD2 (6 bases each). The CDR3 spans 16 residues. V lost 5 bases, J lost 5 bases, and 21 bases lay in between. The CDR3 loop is CASSPVALTGRETQYF. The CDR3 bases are TGTGCCAGCAGTCCGGTGGCCCTCACAGGGAGGGAGACCCAGTACTTC.

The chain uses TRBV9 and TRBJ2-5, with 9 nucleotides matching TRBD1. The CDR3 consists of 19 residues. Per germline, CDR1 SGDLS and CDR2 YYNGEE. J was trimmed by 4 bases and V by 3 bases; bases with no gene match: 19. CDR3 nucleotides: TGTGCCAGCAGCGGAGTCCCGGGACAGGGCACCCGGTACGGAGAGACCCAGTACTTC. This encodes CASSGVPGQGTRYGETQYF.

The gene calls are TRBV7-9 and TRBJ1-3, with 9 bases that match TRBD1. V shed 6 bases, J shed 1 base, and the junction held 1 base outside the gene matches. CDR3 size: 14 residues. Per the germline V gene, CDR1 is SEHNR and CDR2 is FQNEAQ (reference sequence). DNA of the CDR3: TGTGCCAGCAGGACAGGGGGATCTGGAAACACCATATATTTT. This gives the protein CASRTGGSGNTIYF.

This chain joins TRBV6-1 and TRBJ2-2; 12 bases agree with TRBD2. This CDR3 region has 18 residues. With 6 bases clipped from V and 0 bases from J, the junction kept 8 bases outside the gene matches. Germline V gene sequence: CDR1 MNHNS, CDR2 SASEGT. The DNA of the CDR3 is TGTGCCAGCAGATCCGGACTAGCGGGGCCCACGAACACCGGGGAGCTGTTTTTT. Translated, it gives CASRSGLAGPTNTGELFF.

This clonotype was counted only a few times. In DNA form, the CDR3 reads TGTGCCAGCAGCGAAACACAGGGGGTTAATGAAAAACTGTTTTTT. Translated: CASSETQGVNEKLFF. The chain uses TRBV25-1 and TRBJ1-4; 8 bases fit TRBD1. The CDR3 length is 15 residues. The V gene end was trimmed by 6 bases and the J gene end by 4 bases; junction bases not matched to a gene: 7. CDR1 MGHDK and CDR2 SYGVNS come from the germline V gene.

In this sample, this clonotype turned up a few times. Here the CDR3 reads CASSLSGTSGLNEQFF. The DNA of the CDR3 is TGCGCCAGCAGCCTCTCCGGGACTAGCGGACTCAATGAGCAGTTCTTC. The chain uses TRBV5-1 and TRBJ2-1, with 11 bases aligning to TRBD2. V lost 4 bases to trimming and J lost 6 bases; unmatched junction nucleotides: 9. Looked up from germline, CDR1 is SGHRS and CDR2 is YFSETQ. The length of the CDR3 is 16 residues.

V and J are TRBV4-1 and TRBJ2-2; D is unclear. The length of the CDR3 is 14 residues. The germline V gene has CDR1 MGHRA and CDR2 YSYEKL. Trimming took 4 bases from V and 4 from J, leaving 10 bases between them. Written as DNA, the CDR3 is TGCGCCAGCAGCCCCCTTCGCGGCACCGGGGAGCTGTTTTTT. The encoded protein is CASSPLRGTGELFF.

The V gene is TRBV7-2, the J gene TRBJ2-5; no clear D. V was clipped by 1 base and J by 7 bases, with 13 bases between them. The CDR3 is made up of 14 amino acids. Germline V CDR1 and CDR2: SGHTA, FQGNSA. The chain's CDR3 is CASSLDSTTGTQYF. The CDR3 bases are TGTGCCAGCAGCTTAGATTCGACCACCGGGACCCAGTACTTC.

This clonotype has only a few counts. Here the CDR3 DNA reads TGTGCCAGCAGTTTAGGTACGGACAGTAAGGCGAAAAACATTCAGTACTTC. Translation gives CASSLGTDSKAKNIQYF. This rearrangement joins TRBV12-3 or TRBV12-4 to TRBJ2-4; perhaps TRBD1 as D (6 bases). Trimming pared 1 base from V and 4 bases from J, leaving 17 bases between. There are 17 residues in the CDR3.

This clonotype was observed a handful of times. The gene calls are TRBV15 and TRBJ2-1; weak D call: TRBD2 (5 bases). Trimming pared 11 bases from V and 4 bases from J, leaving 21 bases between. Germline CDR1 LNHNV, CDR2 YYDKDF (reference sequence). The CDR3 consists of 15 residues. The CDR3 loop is CACAVQEAVYNEQFF. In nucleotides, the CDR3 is TGTGCCTGCGCGGTTCAAGAAGCGGTGTACAATGAGCAGTTCTTC.

CDR3: CASSLKGLGGETQYF. The CDR3 DNA sequence: TGTGCCAGCAGCTTAAAGGGACTAGGCGGAGAGACCCAGTACTTC. J is TRBJ2-5 and V is TRBV7-3; 8 bases agree with TRBD2. Trimming took 1 base from V and 4 from J; bases not matched to a gene: 5. This CDR3 spans 15 amino acids. CDR1 is SGHTA and CDR2 is FQGTGA in the germline V gene.

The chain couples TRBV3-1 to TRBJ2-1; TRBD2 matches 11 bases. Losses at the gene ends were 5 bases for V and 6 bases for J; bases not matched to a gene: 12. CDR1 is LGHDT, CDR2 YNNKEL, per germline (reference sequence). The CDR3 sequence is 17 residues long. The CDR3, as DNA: TGTGCCAGCAGCACAAGGGGGGCTAGCGGGGGGACCAATGAGCAGTTCTTC. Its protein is CASSTRGASGGTNEQFF.